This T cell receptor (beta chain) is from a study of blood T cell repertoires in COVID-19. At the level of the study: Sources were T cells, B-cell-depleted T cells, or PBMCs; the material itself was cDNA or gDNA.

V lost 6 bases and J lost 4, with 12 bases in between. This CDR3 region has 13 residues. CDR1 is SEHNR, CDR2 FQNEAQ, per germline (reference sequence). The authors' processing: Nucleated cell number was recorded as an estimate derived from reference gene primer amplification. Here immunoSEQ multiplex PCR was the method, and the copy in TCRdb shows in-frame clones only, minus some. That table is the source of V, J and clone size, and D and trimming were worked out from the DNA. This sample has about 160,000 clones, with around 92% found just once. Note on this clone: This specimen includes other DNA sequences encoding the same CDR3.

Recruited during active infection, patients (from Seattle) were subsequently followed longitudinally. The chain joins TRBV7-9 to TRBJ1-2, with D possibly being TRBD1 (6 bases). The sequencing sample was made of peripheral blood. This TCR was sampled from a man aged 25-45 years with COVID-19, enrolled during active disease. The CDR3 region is CASSPGQRYGYTF. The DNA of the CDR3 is TGTGCCAGCAGTCCGGGACAACGCTATGGCTACACCTTC.